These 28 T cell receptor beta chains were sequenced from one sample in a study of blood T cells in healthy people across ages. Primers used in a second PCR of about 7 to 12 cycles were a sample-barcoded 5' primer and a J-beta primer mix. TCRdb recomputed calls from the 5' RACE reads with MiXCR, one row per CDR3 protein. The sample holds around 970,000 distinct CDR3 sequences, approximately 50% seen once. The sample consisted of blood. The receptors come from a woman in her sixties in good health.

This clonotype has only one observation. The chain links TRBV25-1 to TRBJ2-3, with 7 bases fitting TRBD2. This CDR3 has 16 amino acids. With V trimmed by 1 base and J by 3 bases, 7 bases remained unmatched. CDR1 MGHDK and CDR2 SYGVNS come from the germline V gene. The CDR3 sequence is CASSEFGLVRTDTQYF. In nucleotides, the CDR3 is TGTGCCAGCAGTGAATTCGGACTAGTTAGGACAGATACGCAGTATTTT.

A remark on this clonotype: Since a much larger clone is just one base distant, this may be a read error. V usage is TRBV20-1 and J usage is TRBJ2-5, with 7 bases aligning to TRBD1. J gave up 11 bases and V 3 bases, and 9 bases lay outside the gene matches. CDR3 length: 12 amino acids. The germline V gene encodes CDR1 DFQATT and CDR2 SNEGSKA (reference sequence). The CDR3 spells CSARRDSLEQYF. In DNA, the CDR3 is TGCAGTGCTAGGAGGGACAGTCTTGAGCAGTACTTC.

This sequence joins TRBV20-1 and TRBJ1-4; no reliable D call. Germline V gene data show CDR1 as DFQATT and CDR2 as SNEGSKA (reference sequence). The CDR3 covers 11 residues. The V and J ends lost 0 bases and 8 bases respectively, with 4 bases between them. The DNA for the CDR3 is TGCAGTGCTAGAGATTGGGAAAAACTGTTTTTT. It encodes CSARDWEKLFF.

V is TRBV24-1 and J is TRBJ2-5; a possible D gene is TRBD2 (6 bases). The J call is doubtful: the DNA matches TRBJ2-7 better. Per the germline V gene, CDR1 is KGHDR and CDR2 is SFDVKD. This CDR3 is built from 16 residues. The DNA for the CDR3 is TGTGCCACCAGTCAGAATGGGGGGAGCTGGGGCGGCGAGCAGTACTTC. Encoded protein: CATSQNGGSWGGEQYF.

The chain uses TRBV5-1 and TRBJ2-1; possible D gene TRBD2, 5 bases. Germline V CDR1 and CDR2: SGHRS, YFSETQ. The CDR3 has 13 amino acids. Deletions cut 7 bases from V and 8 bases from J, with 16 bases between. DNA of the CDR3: TGCGCCAGCCAGGAAACAGCGGCTGATGAGCAGTTCTTC. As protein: CASQETAADEQFF.

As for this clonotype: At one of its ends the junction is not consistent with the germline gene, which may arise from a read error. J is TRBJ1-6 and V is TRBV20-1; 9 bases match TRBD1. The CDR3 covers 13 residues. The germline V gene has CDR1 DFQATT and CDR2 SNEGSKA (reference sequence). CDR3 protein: CTANRAQGAALHF. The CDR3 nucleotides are TGCACTGCTAATAGAGCACAGGGGGCGGCCCTCCACTTT.

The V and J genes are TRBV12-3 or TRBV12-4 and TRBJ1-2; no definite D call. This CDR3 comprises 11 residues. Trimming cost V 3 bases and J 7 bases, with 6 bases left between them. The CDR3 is CASSLNGGYTF. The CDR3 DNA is TGTGCCAGCAGTTTGAACGGTGGCTACACCTTC.

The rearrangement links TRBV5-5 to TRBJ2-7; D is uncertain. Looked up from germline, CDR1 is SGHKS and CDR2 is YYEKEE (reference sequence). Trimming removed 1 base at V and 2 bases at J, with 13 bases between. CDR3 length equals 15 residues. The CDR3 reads CASSLLHGIAYEQYF. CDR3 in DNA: TGTGCCAGCAGCTTGCTTCATGGGATAGCCTACGAGCAGTACTTC.

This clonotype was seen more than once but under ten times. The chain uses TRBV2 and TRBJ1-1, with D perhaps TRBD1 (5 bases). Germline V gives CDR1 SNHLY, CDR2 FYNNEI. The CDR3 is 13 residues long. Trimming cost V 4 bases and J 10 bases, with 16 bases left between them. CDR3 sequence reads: CASSVMSGRTAFF. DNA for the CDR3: TGTGCCAGCAGTGTTATGTCAGGGAGGACAGCTTTCTTT.

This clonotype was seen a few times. Here the CDR3 DNA reads TGTGCCAGCAGCTTTAATTTCGGGAGGGGGAAGACCCAGTACTTC. Translating gives CASSFNFGRGKTQYF. V usage is TRBV7-2 and J usage is TRBJ2-5, with 8 bases aligning to TRBD2. V was pared by 3 bases and J by 6 bases, with 9 bases of the junction left unmatched. This CDR3 is built from 15 residues. Germline V lookup: CDR1 SGHTA, CDR2 FQGNSA.

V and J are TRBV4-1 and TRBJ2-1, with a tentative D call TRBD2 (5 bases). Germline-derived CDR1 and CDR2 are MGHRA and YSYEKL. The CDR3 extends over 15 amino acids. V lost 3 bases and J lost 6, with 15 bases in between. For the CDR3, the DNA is TGCGCCAGCAGCCACGCCGGTGGAGGTAGCAATGAGCAGTTCTTC. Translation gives CASSHAGGGSNEQFF.

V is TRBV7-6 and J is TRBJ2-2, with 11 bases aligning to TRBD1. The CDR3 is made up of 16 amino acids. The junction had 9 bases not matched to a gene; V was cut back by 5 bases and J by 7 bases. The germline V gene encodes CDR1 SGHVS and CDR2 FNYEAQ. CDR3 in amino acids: CASSRAGTGGFGELFF. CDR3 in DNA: TGTGCCAGCAGCCGTGCCGGGACAGGGGGTTTCGGGGAGCTGTTTTTT.

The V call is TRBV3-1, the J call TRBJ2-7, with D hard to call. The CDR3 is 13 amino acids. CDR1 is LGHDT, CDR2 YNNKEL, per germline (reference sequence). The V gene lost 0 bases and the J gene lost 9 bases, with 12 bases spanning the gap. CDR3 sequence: CASSQESFTLQYF. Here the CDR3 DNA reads TGTGCCAGCAGCCAAGAGTCCTTCACTTTGCAGTACTTC.

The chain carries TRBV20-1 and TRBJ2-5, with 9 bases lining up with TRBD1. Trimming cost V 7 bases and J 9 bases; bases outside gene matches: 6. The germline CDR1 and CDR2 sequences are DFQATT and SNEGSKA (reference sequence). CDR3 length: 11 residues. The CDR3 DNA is TGCAGTGGGGACAGGGTACTGTCCCAGTACTTC. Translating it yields CSGDRVLSQYF.

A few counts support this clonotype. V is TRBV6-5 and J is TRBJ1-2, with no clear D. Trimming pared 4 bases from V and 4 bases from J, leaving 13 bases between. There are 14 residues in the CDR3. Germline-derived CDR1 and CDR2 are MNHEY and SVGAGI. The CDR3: CASSSSRTSYGYTF. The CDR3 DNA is TGTGCCAGCAGTTCCTCACGGACGAGCTATGGCTACACCTTC.

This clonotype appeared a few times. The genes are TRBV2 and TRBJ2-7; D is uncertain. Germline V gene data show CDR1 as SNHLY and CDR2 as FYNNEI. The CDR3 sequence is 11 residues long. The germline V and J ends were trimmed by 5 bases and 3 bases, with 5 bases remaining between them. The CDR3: CASSNIYEQYF. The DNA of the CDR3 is TGTGCCAGCAGTAACATCTACGAGCAGTACTTC.

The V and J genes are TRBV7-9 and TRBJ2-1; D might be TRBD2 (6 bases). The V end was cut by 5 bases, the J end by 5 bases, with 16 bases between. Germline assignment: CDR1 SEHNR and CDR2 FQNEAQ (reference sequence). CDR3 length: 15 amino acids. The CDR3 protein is CASSDWAGSNNEQFF. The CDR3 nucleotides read TGTGCCAGCAGCGACTGGGCGGGAAGCAACAATGAGCAGTTCTTC.

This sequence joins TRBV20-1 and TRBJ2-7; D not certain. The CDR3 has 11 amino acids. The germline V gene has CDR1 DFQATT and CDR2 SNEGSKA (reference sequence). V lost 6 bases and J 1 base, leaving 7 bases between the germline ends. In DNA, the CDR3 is TGCAGTGCCGATGGTTCCTACGAGCAGTACTTC. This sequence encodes CSADGSYEQYF.

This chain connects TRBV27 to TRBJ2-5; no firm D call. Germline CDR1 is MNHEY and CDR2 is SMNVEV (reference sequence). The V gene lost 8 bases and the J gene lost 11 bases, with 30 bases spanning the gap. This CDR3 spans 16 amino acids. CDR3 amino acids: CASRSGRTDPYNEQYF. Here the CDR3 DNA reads TGTGCCAGCCGTTCCGGGCGGACGGACCCCTACAATGAGCAGTACTTC.

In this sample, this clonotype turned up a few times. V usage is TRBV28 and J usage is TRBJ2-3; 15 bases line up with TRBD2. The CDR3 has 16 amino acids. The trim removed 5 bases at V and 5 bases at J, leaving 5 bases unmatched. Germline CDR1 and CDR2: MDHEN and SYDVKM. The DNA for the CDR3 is TGTGCCAGCAGTCCAGGACTAGCGGGAGGGAGAGATACGCAGTATTTT. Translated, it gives CASSPGLAGGRDTQYF.

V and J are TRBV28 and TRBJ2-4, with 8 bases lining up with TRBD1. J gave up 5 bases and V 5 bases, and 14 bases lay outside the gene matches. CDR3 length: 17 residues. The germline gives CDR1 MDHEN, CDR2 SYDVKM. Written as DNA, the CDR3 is TGTGCCAGCAGTACCCTCTCGGGACAGGCCTTAGAAAACATTCAGTACTTC. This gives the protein CASSTLSGQALENIQYF.

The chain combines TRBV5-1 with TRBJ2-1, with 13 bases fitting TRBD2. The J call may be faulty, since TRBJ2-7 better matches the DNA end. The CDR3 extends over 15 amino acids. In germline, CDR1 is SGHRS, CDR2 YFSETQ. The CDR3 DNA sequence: TGCGCCAGCAGACAAGGACTAGCGGGAGTAGATGAGCAGTACTTC. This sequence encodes CASRQGLAGVDEQYF.

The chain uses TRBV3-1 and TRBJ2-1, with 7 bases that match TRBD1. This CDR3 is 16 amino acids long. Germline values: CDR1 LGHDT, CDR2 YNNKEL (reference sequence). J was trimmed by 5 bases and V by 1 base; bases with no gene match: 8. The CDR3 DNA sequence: TGTGCCAGCAGCCAAGGGCTAGGGACAGCAGACAATGAGCAGTTCTTC. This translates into CASSQGLGTADNEQFF.

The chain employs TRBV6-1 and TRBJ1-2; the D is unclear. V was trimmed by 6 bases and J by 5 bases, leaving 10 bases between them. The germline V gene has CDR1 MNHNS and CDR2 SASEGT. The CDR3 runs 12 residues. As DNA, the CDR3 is TGTGCCAGCAGAAGGGAGGCATATGGCTACACCTTC. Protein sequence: CASRREAYGYTF.

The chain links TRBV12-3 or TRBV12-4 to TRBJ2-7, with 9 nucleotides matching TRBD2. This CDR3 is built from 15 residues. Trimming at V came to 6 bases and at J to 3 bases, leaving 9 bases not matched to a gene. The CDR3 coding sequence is TGTGCCAGCAGCCTAGGGACTAGCCGCCGCTACGAGCAGTACTTC. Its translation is CASSLGTSRRYEQYF.

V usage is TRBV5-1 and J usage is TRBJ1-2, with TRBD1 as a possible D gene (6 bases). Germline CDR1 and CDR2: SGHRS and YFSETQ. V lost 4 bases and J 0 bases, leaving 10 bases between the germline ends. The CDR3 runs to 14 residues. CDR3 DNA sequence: TGCGCCAGCAGCACGGGACAAGCTAACTATGGCTACACCTTC. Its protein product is CASSTGQANYGYTF.

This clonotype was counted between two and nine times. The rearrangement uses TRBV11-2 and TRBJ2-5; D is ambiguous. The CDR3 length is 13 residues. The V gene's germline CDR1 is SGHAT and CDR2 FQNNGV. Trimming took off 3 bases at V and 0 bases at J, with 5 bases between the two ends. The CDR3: CASSFTYQETQYF. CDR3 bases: TGTGCCAGCAGCTTCACCTACCAAGAGACCCAGTACTTC.

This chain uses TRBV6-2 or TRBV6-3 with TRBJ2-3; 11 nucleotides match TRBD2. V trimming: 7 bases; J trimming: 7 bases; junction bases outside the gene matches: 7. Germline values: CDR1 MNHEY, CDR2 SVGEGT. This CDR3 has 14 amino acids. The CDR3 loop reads CASTPSGRRNTQYF. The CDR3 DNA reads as TGTGCCAGCACTCCTAGCGGGAGGAGGAATACGCAGTATTTT.